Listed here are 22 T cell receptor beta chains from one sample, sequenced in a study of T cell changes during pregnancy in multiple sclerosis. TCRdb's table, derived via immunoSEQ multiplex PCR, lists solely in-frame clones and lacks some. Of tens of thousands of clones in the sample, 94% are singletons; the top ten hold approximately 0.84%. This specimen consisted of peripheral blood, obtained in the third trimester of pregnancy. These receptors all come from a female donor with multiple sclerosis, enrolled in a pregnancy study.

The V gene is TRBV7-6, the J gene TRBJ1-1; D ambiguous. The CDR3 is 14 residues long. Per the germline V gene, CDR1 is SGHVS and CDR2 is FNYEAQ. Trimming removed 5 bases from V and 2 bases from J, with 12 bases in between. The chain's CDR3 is CASSLQLLNTEAFF. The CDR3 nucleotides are TGTGCCAGCAGCCTACAGCTCCTCAACACTGAAGCTTTCTTT. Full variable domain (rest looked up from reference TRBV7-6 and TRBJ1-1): GAGVSQSPRYKVTKRGQDVALRCDPISGHVSLYWYRQALGQGPEFLTYFNYEAQQDKSGLPNDRFSAERPEGSISTLTIQRTEQRDSAMYRCASSLQLLNTEAFFGQGTRLTVV.

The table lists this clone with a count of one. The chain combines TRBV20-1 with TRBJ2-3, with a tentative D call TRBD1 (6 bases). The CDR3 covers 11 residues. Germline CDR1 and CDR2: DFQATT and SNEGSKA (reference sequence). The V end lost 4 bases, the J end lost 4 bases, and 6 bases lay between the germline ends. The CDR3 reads CSAKGADTQYF. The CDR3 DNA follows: TGCAGTGCTAAGGGGGCAGATACGCAGTATTTT.

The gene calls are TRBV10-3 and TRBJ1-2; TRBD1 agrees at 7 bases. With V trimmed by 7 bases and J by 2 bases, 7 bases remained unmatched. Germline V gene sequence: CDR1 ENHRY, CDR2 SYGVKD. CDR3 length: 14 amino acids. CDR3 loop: CAIKRAGGNYGYTF. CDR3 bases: TGTGCCATCAAGAGGGCAGGGGGAAACTATGGCTACACCTTC.

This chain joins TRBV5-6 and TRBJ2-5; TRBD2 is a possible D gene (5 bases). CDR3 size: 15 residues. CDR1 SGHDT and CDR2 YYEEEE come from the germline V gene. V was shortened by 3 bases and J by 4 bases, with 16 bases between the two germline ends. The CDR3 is CASSSTGLDVETQYF. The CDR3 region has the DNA TGTGCCAGCAGCTCCACGGGATTGGATGTAGAGACCCAGTACTTC. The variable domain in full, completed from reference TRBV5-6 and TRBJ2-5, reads DAGVTQSPTHLIKTRGQQVTLRCSPKSGHDTVSWYQQALGQGPQFIFQYYEEEERQRGNFPDRFSGHQFPNYSSELNVNALLLGDSALYLCASSSTGLDVETQYFGPGTRLLVL.

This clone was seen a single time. In DNA, the CDR3 is TGCAGCGGGACACTAGCGGGTAGGGGTAATGAGCAGTTCTTC. The encoded protein is CSGTLAGRGNEQFF. This chain uses TRBV29-1 with TRBJ2-1, with TRBD2 matching 9 bases. CDR1 is SQVTM and CDR2 is ANQGSEA in the germline V gene. V lost 7 bases and J lost 7; bases outside the gene matches: 11. The CDR3 has 14 amino acids.

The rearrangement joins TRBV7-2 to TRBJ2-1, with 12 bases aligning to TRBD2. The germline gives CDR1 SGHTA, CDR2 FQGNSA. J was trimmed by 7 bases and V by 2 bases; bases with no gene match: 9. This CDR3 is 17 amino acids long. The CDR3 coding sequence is TGTGCCAGCAGCTTAAGGCTAGCGGGAGGGCCAGGTAATGAGCAGTTCTTC. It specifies CASSLRLAGGPGNEQFF.

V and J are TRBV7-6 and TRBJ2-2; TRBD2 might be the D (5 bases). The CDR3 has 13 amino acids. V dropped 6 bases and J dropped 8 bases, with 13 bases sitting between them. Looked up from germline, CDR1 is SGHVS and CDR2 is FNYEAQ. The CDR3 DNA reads TGTGCCAGCAGACCCGGGGTTATGGGGGAGCTGTTTTTT. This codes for CASRPGVMGELFF. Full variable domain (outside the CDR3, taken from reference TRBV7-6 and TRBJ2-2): GAGVSQSPRYKVTKRGQDVALRCDPISGHVSLYWYRQALGQGPEFLTYFNYEAQQDKSGLPNDRFSAERPEGSISTLTIQRTEQRDSAMYRCASRPGVMGELFFGEGSRLTVL.

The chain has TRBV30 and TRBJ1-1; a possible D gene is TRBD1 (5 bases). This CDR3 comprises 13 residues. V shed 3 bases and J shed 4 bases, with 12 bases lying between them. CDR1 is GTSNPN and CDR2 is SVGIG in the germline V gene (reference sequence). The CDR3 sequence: CAWRGGVGTEAFF. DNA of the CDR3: TGTGCCTGGAGGGGGGGAGTGGGCACTGAAGCTTTCTTT.

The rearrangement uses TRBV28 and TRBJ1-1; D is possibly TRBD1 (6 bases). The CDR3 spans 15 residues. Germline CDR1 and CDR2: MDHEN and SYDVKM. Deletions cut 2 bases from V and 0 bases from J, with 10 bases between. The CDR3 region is CASSLTGLLNTEAFF. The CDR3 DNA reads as TGTGCCAGCAGTTTAACAGGGCTACTGAACACTGAAGCTTTCTTT.

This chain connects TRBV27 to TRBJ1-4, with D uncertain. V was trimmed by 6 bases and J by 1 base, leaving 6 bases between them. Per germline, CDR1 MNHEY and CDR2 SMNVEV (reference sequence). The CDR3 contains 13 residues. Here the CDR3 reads CASRPGTNEKLFF. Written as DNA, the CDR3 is TGTGCCAGCAGGCCGGGAACTAATGAAAAACTGTTTTTT.

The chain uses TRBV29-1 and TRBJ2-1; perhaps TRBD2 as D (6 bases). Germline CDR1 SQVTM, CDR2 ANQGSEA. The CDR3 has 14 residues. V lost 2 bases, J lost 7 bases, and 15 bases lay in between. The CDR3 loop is CSVEWAGRGNEQFF. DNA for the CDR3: TGCAGCGTTGAATGGGCCGGGAGAGGGAATGAGCAGTTCTTC.

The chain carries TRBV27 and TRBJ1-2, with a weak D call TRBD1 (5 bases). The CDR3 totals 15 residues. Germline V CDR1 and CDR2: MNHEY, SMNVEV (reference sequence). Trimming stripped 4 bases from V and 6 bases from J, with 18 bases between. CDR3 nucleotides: TGTGCCAGCAGTTCCCCCGCAGGGCCAAGGGATGGCTACACCTTC. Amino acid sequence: CASSSPAGPRDGYTF.

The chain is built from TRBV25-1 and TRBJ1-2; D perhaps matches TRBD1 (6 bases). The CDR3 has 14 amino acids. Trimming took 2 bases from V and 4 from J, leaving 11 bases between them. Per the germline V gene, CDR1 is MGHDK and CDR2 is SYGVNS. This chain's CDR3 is CASSEQTGSYGYTF. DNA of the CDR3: TGTGCCAGCAGTGAACAAACAGGGAGCTATGGCTACACCTTC.

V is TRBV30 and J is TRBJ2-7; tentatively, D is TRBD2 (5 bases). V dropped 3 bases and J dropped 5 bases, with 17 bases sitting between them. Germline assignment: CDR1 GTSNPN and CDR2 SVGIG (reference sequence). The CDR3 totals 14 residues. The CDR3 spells CAWSRSAGRNEQYF. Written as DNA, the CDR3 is TGTGCCTGGAGCCGGTCGGCGGGTAGAAACGAGCAGTACTTC.

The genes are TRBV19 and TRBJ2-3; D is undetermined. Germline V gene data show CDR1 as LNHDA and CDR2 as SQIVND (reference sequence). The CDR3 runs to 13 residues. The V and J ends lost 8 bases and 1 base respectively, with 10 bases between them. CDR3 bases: TGTGCCAGTTTGAGCCGTCGCACAGATACGCAGTATTTT. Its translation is CASLSRRTDTQYF.

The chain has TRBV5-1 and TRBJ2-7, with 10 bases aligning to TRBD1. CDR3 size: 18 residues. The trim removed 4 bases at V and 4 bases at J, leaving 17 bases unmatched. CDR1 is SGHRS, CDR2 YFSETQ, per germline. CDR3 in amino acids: CASSRSPSIPGQGYEQYF. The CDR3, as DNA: TGCGCCAGCAGCAGGTCACCGTCGATCCCGGGACAGGGGTACGAGCAGTACTTC.

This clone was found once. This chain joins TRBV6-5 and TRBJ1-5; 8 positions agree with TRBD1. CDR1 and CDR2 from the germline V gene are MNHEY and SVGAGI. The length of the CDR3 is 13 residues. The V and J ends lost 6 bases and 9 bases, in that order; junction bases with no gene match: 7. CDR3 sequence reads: CASSRQGMLPQHF. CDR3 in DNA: TGTGCCAGCAGCCGACAGGGGATGTTGCCCCAGCATTTT.

The CDR3 DNA sequence: TGTGCCAGCAGTTTATCTTTAGGGGGCTTGTACGAGCAGTACTTC. This gives the protein CASSLSLGGLYEQYF. The chain recombines TRBV27 with TRBJ2-7; 7 positions match TRBD1. There are 15 residues in the CDR3. Germline trimming cut 0 bases from V and 4 bases from J; bases unmatched to any gene: 6. Germline CDR1 and CDR2: MNHEY and SMNVEV (reference sequence).

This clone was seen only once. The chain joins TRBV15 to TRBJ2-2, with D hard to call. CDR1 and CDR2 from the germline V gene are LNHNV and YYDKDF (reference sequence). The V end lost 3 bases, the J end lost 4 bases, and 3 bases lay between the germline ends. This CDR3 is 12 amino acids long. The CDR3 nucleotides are TGTGCCACCAGCAGGAGCACCGGGGAGCTGTTTTTT. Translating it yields CATSRSTGELFF. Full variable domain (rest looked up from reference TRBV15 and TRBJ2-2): DAMVIQNPRYQVTQFGKPVTLSCSQTLNHNVMYWYQQKSSQAPKLLFHYYDKDFNNEADTPDNFQSRRPNTSFCFLDIRSPGLGDTAMYLCATSRSTGELFFGEGSRLTVL.

As DNA, the CDR3 is TGTGCCAGCAGCTTGGAGAAGGGGGCGCGGGCCACCTTC. It yields the protein CASSLEKGARATF. The J gene is TRBJ1-2, the V gene TRBV5-6, with TRBD1 matching over 7 bases. Germline V lookup: CDR1 SGHDT, CDR2 YYEEEE. V shed 0 bases, J shed 13 bases, and the junction held 9 bases outside the gene matches. This CDR3 has 13 amino acids.

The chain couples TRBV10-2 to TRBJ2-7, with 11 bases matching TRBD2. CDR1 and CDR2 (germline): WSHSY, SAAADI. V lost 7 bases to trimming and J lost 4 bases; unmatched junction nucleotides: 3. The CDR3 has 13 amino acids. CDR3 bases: TGCGCCAGCAAGACTAGCGGGATGTACGAGCAGTACTTC. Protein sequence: CASKTSGMYEQYF.

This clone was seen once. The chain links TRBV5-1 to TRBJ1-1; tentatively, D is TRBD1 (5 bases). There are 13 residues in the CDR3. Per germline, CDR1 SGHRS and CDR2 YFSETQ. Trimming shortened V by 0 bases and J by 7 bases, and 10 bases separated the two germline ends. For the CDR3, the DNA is TGCGCCAGCAGCTTGGCCGGGGGGTTTGAAGCTTTCTTT. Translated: CASSLAGGFEAFF. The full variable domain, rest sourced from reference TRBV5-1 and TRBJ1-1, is KAGVTQTPRYLIKTRGQQVTLSCSPISGHRSVSWYQQTPGQGLQFLFEYFSETQRNKGNFPGRFSGRQFSNSRSEMNVSTLELGDSALYLCASSLAGGFEAFFGQGTRLTVV.